A single sample gave rise to the 30 T cell receptor beta chains below, sequenced in a study of blood T cell repertoires in COVID-19. Only in-frame clones appear in the TCRdb table, and some are missing; sequencing was by immunoSEQ multiplex PCR. The sample shows 150,000 to 200,000 clones, approximately 81% of them seen only once. Sequenced input: peripheral blood. Receptors were obtained from an older woman with COVID-19, enrolled during active disease.

V gene TRBV6-5 combines with J gene TRBJ1-2; 11 bases fit TRBD1. Trimming at V came to 8 bases and at J to 3 bases, leaving 8 bases not matched to a gene. Per the germline V gene, CDR1 is MNHEY and CDR2 is SVGAGI. The CDR3 covers 15 residues. CDR3 protein: CASLLGGQGDYGYTF. For the CDR3, the DNA is TGTGCCAGCCTTCTAGGGGGACAGGGGGACTATGGCTACACCTTC.

This sequence joins TRBV30 and TRBJ2-7; 9 bases fit TRBD1. Germline-derived CDR1 and CDR2 are GTSNPN and SVGIG (reference sequence). The V and J ends lost 0 bases and 6 bases, in that order; junction bases with no gene match: 3. The CDR3 extends over 13 amino acids. Here the CDR3 DNA reads TGTGCCTGGAGTGTAGACAGGGGGGCCGAGCAGTACGTC. Its protein product is CAWSVDRGAEQYV.

The chain is built from TRBV6-1 and TRBJ2-5; D gene unclear. This CDR3 contains 14 residues. The V and J ends lost 1 base and 1 base respectively, with 7 bases between them. Germline CDR1 is MNHNS and CDR2 is SASEGT. CDR3 DNA sequence: TGTGCCAGCAGTGAAGGCAGGCTCCAAGAGACCCAGTACTTC. It is translated as CASSEGRLQETQYF.

The CDR3, as DNA: TGTGCCAGCAGCTTGGCCACAGGGGTGGCCACCGGGGAGCTGTTTTTT. It is translated as CASSLATGVATGELFF. The chain joins TRBV5-5 to TRBJ2-2; 7 bases agree with TRBD1. CDR1 and CDR2 from the germline V gene are SGHKS and YYEKEE (reference sequence). After removal of 0 bases from V and 4 bases from J, the junction contained 6 bases not matched to a gene. The length of the CDR3 is 16 residues.

This chain connects TRBV19 to TRBJ1-4, with TRBD1 identical over 7 bases. Germline V gene lookup returns CDR1 LNHDA and CDR2 SQIVND (reference sequence). Unmatched junction bases numbered 7, after V lost 5 bases and J lost 4 bases. The length of the CDR3 is 15 residues. CDR3 coding DNA: TGTGCCAGTAGTCCAAAGGGACAGCTTAATGAAAAACTGTTTTTT. Protein sequence: CASSPKGQLNEKLFF.

The chain uses TRBV6-5 and TRBJ2-7; 9 positions match TRBD1. Per germline, CDR1 MNHEY and CDR2 SVGAGI. This CDR3 contains 13 residues. V lost 5 bases and J lost 5; bases outside the gene matches: 4. CDR3 region: CASSIRQGDEQYV. CDR3 DNA sequence: TGTGCCAGCAGTATAAGACAGGGGGACGAGCAGTACGTC.

The chain links TRBV18 to TRBJ2-5; unclear D gene. V lost 2 bases and J lost 1, with 8 bases in between. The CDR3 contains 14 residues. Germline CDR1 KGHSH, CDR2 LQKENI. The CDR3 is CASSPRPGQETQYF. In nucleotides, the CDR3 is TGTGCCAGCTCACCAAGGCCAGGCCAAGAGACCCAGTACTTC.

The J gene is TRBJ1-2, the V gene TRBV3-1 (or the pseudogene TRBV3-2); D is perhaps TRBD1 (5 bases). CDR1 is LGHDT, CDR2 YNNKEL, per germline (reference sequence). The CDR3 spans 16 residues. Trimming removed 4 bases from V and 8 bases from J, with 23 bases in between. The CDR3 protein is CASSPVGAGTRFGYTF. DNA for the CDR3: TGTGCCAGCAGCCCCGTCGGCGCGGGGACGAGGTTCGGCTACACCTTC.

The V call is TRBV10-2, the J call TRBJ2-7; D may be TRBD2 (5 bases). Germline V lookup: CDR1 WSHSY, CDR2 SAAADI. V was cut by 2 bases and J by 5 bases, with 10 bases left in between. The CDR3 consists of 13 residues. The CDR3 is CASSELRGDEQYV. The CDR3, as DNA: TGCGCCAGCAGTGAGCTCCGGGGAGACGAGCAGTACGTC.

This chain links TRBV10-2 with TRBJ2-4, with 11 positions matching TRBD2. In germline, CDR1 is WSHSY, CDR2 SAAADI. J was trimmed by 2 bases and V by 2 bases; bases with no gene match: 8. CDR3 size: 18 residues. This CDR3 reads CASSERSGGAVSKNIQYF. CDR3 coding DNA: TGCGCCAGCAGTGAGCGTAGCGGGGGGGCTGTGTCCAAAAACATTCAGTACTTC.

Comments on this clone: Other DNA sequences in this sample translate to the same CDR3. The chain combines TRBV15 with TRBJ1-1, with D unresolved. CDR1 and CDR2 (germline): LNHNV, YYDKDF (reference sequence). V shed 6 bases and J shed 2 bases, with 13 bases lying between them. There are 14 residues in the CDR3. CDR3 sequence (DNA): TGTGCCACCAGAGGAGGCACAGTAAACACTGAAGCTTTCTTT. Translating gives CATRGGTVNTEAFF.

The V gene is TRBV11-3, the J gene TRBJ2-5, with 9 bases lining up with TRBD1. The CDR3 runs 16 residues. Per the germline V gene, CDR1 is SGHNT and CDR2 is YENEEA. V dropped 4 bases and J dropped 2; count of bases not matched to a gene: 8. The CDR3 DNA reads TGTGCCAGCAGCTCCGGACAGGGGATGGGGCAAGAGACCCAGTACTTC. Translating it yields CASSSGQGMGQETQYF.

This chain uses TRBV5-1 with TRBJ1-1; no reliable D call. The CDR3 spans 11 residues. Germline loops: CDR1 SGHRS, CDR2 YFSETQ. The ends were cut back, 2 bases at V and 12 bases at J, with 11 bases in the middle. The CDR3 DNA is TGCGCCAGCAGCTTTCGGAGAGAGACTTTCTTT. Protein: CASSFRRETFF.

Here the CDR3 DNA reads TGTGCCAGCAGTTCTCCGGGCTACGAGCAGTACGTC. Its protein product is CASSSPGYEQYV. The V and J genes are TRBV28 and TRBJ2-7; D remains unclear. Per germline, CDR1 MDHEN and CDR2 SYDVKM. This CDR3 has 12 amino acids. The ends were cut back, 4 bases at V and 3 bases at J, with 7 bases in the middle.

The chain joins TRBV28 to TRBJ1-3, with no clear D. Germline loops: CDR1 MDHEN, CDR2 SYDVKM. The CDR3 extends over 17 amino acids. V lost 4 bases and J 3 bases, leaving 19 bases between the germline ends. CDR3 nucleotides: TGTGCCAGCAGTTCCGCGATAAAACAGACACTTGGAAACACCATATATTTT. It yields the protein CASSSAIKQTLGNTIYF.

The genes are TRBV23-1 and TRBJ1-2, with TRBD1 matching 8 bases. TRBV23-1 is sorted into the ORF group, with uncertain function. Germline trimming cut 7 bases from V and 7 bases from J; bases unmatched to any gene: 14. The CDR3 is made up of 15 amino acids. CDR3 nucleotide sequence: TGCGCCAGCAACTTTTGGACAGGGCCCGTATGTGGCTACACCTTC. Translation: CASNFWTGPVCGYTF.

This sequence joins TRBV6-5 and TRBJ2-1; 7 bases agree with TRBD1. CDR1 is MNHEY, CDR2 SVGAGI, per germline. J gave up 12 bases and V 6 bases, and 8 bases lay outside the gene matches. This CDR3 is 12 amino acids long. CDR3 in DNA: TGTGCCAGCAGACAAGCCGGGACAGTGCAGTTCTTC. Protein: CASRQAGTVQFF.

The rearrangement joins TRBV10-1 to TRBJ2-3, with D possibly matching TRBD2 (7 bases). The CDR3 consists of 14 residues. Per germline, CDR1 WNHNN and CDR2 SYGVQD (reference sequence). Trimming shortened V by 3 bases and J by 6 bases, and 13 bases separated the two germline ends. The CDR3 DNA sequence: TGCGCCAGCAGTGATGGGGGGGCAGGGGATACGCAGTATTTT. It is translated as CASSDGGAGDTQYF.

The chain links TRBV11-3 to TRBJ2-1; 10 nucleotides line up with TRBD2. Germline V gene data show CDR1 as SGHNT and CDR2 as YENEEA. The length of the CDR3 is 14 residues. V trimming: 2 bases; J trimming: 8 bases; junction bases outside the gene matches: 3. The CDR3 DNA reads TGTGCCAGCAGCTTACGACTAGCGGGCCATGAGCAGTTCTTC. It encodes CASSLRLAGHEQFF.

The chain links TRBV28 to TRBJ2-5; D is perhaps TRBD2 (5 bases). Germline CDR1 is MDHEN and CDR2 is SYDVKM. The CDR3 consists of 13 residues. The V end lost 7 bases, the J end lost 2 bases, and 11 bases lay between the germline ends. CDR3 sequence: CASTGGRQETQYF. CDR3 sequence (DNA): TGTGCCAGCACCGGCGGGCGACAAGAGACCCAGTACTTC.

The chain links TRBV28 to TRBJ1-1; D possibly corresponds to TRBD1 (5 bases). The length of the CDR3 is 11 residues. Between the trimmed V and J ends, which lost 5 bases and 6 bases, there was a span of 7 bases. CDR1 and CDR2 (germline): MDHEN, SYDVKM. CDR3 sequence reads: CASSPGPEAFF. For the CDR3, the DNA is TGTGCCAGCAGTCCAGGGCCTGAAGCTTTCTTT.

J is TRBJ2-7 and V is TRBV12-3 or TRBV12-4; D gene uncertain. The CDR3 extends over 12 amino acids. Trimming pared 2 bases from V and 3 bases from J, leaving 5 bases between. CDR3 sequence (DNA): TGTGCCAGCAGTTTAAACGGCTACGAGCAGTACGTC. Amino acid sequence: CASSLNGYEQYV.

J is TRBJ1-1 and V is TRBV5-1; no reliable D call. V lost 4 bases, J lost 3 bases, and 13 bases lay in between. The CDR3 sequence is 14 residues long. Germline V lookup: CDR1 SGHRS, CDR2 YFSETQ. DNA for the CDR3: TGCGCCAGCAGCCCCTCCGGTCGTTACACTGAAGCTTTCTTT. It specifies CASSPSGRYTEAFF.

V usage is TRBV28 and J usage is TRBJ2-2; tentative D call: TRBD2 (5 bases). Germline CDR1 reads MDHEN; CDR2 reads SYDVKM. V lost 3 bases, J lost 2 bases, and 10 bases lay in between. The CDR3 sequence is 15 residues long. The CDR3 loop reads CASSLTGINTGELFF. CDR3 DNA: TGTGCCAGCAGTTTGACGGGGATTAACACCGGGGAGCTGTTTTTT.

The gene calls are TRBV28 and TRBJ1-1; D uncertain. The CDR3 is 15 amino acids. Germline V CDR1 and CDR2: MDHEN, SYDVKM. The ends were cut back, 3 bases at V and 6 bases at J, with 17 bases in the middle. For the CDR3, the DNA is TGTGCCAGCAGTTTCGCCGAGGCCTACAACTCTGAAGCTTTCTTT. Its translation: CASSFAEAYNSEAFF.

The chain links TRBV4-2 to TRBJ2-3; TRBD1 aligns across 7 bases. CDR3 size: 16 residues. V shed 1 base and J 3 bases; nucleotides not matched to a gene: 7. Germline V CDR1 and CDR2: LGHNA, YNFKEQ. The CDR3 bases are TGTGCCAGCAGCCAAGTAACAGGGGATCGGACAGATACGCAGTATTTT. Residues: CASSQVTGDRTDTQYF.

This rearrangement joins TRBV10-3 to TRBJ1-2, with D perhaps TRBD1 (5 bases). This CDR3 has 12 residues. Germline loops: CDR1 ENHRY, CDR2 SYGVKD. V lost 8 bases and J 4 bases, leaving 11 bases between the germline ends. CDR3 DNA sequence: TGTGCCATCTCGGGGGTTGGCTATGGCTACACCTTC. Amino acid sequence: CAISGVGYGYTF.

V gene TRBV28 combines with J gene TRBJ1-3; D may be TRBD1 (5 bases). The germline CDR1 and CDR2 sequences are MDHEN and SYDVKM. V was cut by 2 bases and J by 4 bases, with 9 bases left in between. CDR3 length: 14 amino acids. The CDR3 region has the DNA TGTGCCAGCAGTTTACAGGGTGCGGGAAACACCATATATTTT. It codes for CASSLQGAGNTIYF.

There are a few counts of this clone. In DNA, the CDR3 is TGTGCCAGCAGCTTAGAGTGGGGGCGAAACACTGAAGCTTTCTTT. Its protein is CASSLEWGRNTEAFF. The J gene is TRBJ1-1, the V gene TRBV11-2, with a tentative D call TRBD1 (6 bases). Trimming cost V 0 bases and J 2 bases, with 10 bases left between them. Germline CDR1 is SGHAT and CDR2 is FQNNGV. The CDR3 has 15 amino acids.

V gene TRBV30 combines with J gene TRBJ2-7, with 11 bases lining up with TRBD1. From germline, CDR1 is GTSNPN and CDR2 SVGIG (reference sequence). V gave up 5 bases and J gave up 6 bases; unmatched junction bases: 6. This CDR3 spans 13 amino acids. The CDR3 protein is CAWAGTGGSEQYF. The CDR3 coding sequence is TGTGCCTGGGCCGGGACAGGGGGATCCGAGCAGTACTTC.